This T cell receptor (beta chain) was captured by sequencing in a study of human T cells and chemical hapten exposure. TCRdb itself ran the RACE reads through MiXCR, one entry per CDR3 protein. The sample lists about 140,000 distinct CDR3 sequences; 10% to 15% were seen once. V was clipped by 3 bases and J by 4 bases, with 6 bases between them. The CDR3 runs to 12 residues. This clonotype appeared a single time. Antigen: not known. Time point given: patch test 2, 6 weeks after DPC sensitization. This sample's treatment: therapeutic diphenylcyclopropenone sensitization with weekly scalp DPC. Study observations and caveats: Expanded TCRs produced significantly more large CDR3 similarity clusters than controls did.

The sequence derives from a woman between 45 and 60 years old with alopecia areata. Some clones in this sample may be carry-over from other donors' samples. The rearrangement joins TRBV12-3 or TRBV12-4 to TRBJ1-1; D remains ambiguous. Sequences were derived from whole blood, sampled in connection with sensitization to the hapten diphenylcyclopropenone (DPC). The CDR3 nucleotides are TGTGCCAGCAGTTTCACGGGCACTGAAGCTTTCTTT. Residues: CASSFTGTEAFF.